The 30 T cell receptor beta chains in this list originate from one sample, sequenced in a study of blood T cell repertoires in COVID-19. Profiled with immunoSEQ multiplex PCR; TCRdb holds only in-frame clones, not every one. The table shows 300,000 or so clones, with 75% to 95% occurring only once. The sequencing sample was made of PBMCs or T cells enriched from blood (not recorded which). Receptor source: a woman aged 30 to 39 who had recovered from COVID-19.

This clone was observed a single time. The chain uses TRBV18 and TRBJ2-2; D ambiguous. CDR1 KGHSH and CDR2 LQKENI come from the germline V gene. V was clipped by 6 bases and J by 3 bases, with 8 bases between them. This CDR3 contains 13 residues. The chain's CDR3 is CASSPEHTGELFF. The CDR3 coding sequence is TGTGCCAGCTCCCCTGAGCACACCGGGGAGCTGTTTTTT. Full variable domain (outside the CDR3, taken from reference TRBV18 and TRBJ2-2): NAGVMQNPRHLVRRRGQEARLRCSPMKGHSHVYWYRQLPEEGLKFMVYLQKENIIDESGMPKERFSAEFPKEGPSILRIQQVVRGDSAAYFCASSPEHTGELFFGEGSRLTVL.

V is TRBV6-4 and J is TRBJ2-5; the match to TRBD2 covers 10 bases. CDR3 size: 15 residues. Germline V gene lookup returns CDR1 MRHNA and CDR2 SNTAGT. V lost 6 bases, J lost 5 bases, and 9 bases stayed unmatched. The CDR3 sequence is CASSRTSGAGETQYF. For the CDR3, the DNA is TGTGCCAGCAGCAGGACTAGCGGAGCGGGGGAGACCCAGTACTTC.

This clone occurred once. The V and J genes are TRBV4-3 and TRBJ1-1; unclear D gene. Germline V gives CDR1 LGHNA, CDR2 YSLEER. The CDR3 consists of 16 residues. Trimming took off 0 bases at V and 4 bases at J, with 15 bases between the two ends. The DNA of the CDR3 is TGCGCCAGCAGCCAAGAAGTATCGGGTATTGGCACTGAAGCTTTCTTT. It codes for CASSQEVSGIGTEAFF.

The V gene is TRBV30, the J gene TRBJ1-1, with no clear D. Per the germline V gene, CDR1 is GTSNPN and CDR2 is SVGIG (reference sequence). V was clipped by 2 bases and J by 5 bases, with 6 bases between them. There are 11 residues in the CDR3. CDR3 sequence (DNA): TGTGCCTGGAGTACACAGACTGAAGCTTTCTTT. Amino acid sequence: CAWSTQTEAFF.

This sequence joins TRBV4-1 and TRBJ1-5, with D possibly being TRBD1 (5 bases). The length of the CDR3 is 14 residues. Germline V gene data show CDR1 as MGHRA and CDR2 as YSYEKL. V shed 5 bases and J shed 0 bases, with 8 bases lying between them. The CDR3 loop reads CASSLDSSNQPQHF. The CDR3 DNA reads TGCGCCAGCAGCTTAGACAGTAGCAATCAGCCCCAGCATTTT.

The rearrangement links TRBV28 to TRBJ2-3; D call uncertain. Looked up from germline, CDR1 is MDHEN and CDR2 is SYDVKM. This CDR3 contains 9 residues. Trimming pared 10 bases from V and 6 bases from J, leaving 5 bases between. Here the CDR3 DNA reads TGTGCCATCGGGGATACGCAGTATTTT. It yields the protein CAIGDTQYF. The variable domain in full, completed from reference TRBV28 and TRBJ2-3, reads DVKVTQSSRYLVKRTGEKVFLECVQDMDHENMFWYRQDPGLGLRLIYFSYDVKMKEKGDIPEGYSVSREKKERFSLILESASTNQTSMYLCAIGDTQYFGPGTRLTVL.

DNA for the CDR3: TGCGCCAGCAGCTTGACTGAGGCTGCGGAGCTGTTTTTT. As protein: CASSLTEAAELFF. The gene calls are TRBV5-1 and TRBJ2-2, with unresolved D. Trimming pared 1 base from V and 10 bases from J, leaving 11 bases between. The CDR3 is made up of 13 amino acids. Germline CDR1 SGHRS, CDR2 YFSETQ. The whole variable domain, filled in from reference TRBV5-1 and TRBJ2-2, reads KAGVTQTPRYLIKTRGQQVTLSCSPISGHRSVSWYQQTPGQGLQFLFEYFSETQRNKGNFPGRFSGRQFSNSRSEMNVSTLELGDSALYLCASSLTEAAELFFGEGSRLTVL.

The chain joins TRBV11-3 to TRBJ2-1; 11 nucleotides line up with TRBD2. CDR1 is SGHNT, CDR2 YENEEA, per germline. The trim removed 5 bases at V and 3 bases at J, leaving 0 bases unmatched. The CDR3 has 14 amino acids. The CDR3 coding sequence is TGTGCCAGCAGCGGGACTAGCGGCTACAATGAGCAGTTCTTC. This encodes CASSGTSGYNEQFF.

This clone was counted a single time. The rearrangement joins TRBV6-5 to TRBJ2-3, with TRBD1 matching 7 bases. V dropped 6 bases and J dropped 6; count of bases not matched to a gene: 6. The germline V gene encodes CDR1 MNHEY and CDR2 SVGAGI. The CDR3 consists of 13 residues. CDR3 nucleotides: TGTGCCAGCAGCCCACAGGGGACGGATACGCAGTATTTT. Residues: CASSPQGTDTQYF.

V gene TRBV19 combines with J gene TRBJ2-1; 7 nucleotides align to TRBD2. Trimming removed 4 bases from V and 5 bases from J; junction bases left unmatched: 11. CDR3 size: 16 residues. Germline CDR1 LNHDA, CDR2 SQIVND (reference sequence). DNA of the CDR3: TGTGCCAGTAGTACCCCTGGCGGGAGATCGAACAATGAGCAGTTCTTC. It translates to CASSTPGGRSNNEQFF.

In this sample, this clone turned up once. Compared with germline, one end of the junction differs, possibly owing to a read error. The CDR3 DNA reads TGTGCCTGTAGTGCACACGACAGGGTGGGCAATCAGCCCCAGCATTTT. This sequence encodes CACSAHDRVGNQPQHF. The chain joins TRBV19 to TRBJ1-5; TRBD1 aligns across 7 bases. CDR3 size: 16 residues. CDR1 and CDR2 from the germline V gene are LNHDA and SQIVND (reference sequence).

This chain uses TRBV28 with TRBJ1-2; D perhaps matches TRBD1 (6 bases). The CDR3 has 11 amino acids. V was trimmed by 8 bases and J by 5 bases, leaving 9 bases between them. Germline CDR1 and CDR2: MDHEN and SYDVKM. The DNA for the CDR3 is TGTGCCAGCGGAACAGGGTATGGCTACACCTTC. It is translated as CASGTGYGYTF.

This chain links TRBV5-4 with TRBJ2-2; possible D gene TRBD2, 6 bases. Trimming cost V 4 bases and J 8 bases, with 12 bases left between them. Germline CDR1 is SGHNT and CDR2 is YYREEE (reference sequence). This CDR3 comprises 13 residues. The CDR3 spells CASSRDSTGELFF. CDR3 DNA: TGTGCCAGCAGCAGGGACTCCACGGGGGAGCTGTTTTTT. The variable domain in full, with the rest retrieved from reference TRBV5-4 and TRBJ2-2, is ETGVTQSPTHLIKTRGQQVTLRCSSQSGHNTVSWYQQALGQGPQFIFQYYREEENGRGNFPPRFSGLQFPNYSSELNVNALELDDSALYLCASSRDSTGELFFGEGSRLTVL.

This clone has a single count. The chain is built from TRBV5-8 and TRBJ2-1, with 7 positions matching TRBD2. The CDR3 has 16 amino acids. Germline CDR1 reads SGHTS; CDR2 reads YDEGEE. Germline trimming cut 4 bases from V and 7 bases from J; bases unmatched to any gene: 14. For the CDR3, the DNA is TGTGCCAGCAGCCCCCCTACAGTACTAGCGTTGAATGAGCAGTTCTTC. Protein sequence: CASSPPTVLALNEQFF.

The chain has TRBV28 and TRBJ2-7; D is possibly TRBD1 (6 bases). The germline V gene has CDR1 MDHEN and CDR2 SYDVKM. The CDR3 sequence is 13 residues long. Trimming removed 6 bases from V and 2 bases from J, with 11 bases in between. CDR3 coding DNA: TGTGCCAGCAGCAACGGACAGACCTACGAGCAGTACTTC. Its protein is CASSNGQTYEQYF.

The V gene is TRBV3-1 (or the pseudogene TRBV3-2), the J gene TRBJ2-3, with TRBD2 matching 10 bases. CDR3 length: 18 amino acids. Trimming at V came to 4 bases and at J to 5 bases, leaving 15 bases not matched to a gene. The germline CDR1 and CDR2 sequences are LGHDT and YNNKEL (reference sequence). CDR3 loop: CASSLSSGSLRGGDTQYF. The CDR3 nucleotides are TGTGCCAGCAGCCTATCTAGCGGGAGTCTTCGAGGGGGAGATACGCAGTATTTT.

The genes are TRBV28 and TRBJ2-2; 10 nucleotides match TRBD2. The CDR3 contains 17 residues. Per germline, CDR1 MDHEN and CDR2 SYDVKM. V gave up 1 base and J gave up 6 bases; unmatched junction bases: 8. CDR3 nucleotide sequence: TGTGCCAGCAGTTTATCTCTAGCGGGAGAAATACCCGGGGAGCTGTTTTTT. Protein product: CASSLSLAGEIPGELFF.

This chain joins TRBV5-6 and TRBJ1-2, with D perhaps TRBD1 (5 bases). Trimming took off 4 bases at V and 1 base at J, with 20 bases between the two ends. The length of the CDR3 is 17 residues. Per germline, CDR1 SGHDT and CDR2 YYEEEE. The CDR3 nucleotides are TGTGCCAGCAGCCCCCGCAGTATACAGGTGGATAACTATGGCTACACCTTC. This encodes CASSPRSIQVDNYGYTF.

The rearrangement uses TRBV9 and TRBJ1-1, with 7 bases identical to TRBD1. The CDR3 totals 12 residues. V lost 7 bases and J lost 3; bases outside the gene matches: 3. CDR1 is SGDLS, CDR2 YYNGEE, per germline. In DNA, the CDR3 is TGTGCCAGCGACAGGGACGACACTGAAGCTTTCTTT. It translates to CASDRDDTEAFF. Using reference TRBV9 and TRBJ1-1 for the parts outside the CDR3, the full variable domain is DSGVTQTPKHLITATGQRVTLRCSPRSGDLSVYWYQQSLDQGLQFLIQYYNGEERAKGNILERFSAQQFPDLHSELNLSSLELGDSALYFCASDRDDTEAFFGQGTRLTVV.

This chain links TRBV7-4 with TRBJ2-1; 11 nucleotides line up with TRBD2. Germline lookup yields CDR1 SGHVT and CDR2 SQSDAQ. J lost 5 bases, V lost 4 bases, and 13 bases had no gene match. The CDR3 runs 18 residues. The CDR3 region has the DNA TGTGCCAGCAGCTCCACTCCCCCCCCTAGCGGGAGGAACAATGAGCAGTTCTTC. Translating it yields CASSSTPPPSGRNNEQFF.

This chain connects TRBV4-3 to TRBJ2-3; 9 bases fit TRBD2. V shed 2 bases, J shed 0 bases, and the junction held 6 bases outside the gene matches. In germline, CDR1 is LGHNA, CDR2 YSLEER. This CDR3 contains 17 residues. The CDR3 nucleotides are TGCGCCAGCAGCCAATCGGTGGCGGGAGGGAGCACAGATACGCAGTATTTT. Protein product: CASSQSVAGGSTDTQYF.

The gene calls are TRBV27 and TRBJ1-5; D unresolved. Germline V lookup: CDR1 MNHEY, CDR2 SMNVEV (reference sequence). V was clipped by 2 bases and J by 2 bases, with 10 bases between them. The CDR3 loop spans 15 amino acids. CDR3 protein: CASSLLGGGNQPQHF. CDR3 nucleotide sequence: TGTGCCAGCAGTTTACTGGGAGGAGGCAATCAGCCCCAGCATTTT.

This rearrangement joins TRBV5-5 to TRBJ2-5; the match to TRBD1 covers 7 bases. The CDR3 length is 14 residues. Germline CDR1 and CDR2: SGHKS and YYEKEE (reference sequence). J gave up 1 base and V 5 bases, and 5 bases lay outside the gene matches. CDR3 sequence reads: CASSYWDSQETQYF. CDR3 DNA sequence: TGTGCCAGCAGTTATTGGGACAGCCAAGAGACCCAGTACTTC.

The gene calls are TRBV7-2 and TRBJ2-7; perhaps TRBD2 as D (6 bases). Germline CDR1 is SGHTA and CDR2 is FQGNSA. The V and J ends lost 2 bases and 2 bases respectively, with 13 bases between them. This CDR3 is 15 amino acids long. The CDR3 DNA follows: TGTGCCAGCAGCTTATTAGCGGATCCGACCTACGAGCAGTACTTC. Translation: CASSLLADPTYEQYF.

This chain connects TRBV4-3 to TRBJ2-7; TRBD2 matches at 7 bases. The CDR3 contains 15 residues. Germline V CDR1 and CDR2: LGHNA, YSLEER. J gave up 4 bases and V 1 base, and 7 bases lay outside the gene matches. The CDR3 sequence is CASSQGEGDTYEQYF. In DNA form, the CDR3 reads TGCGCCAGCAGCCAAGGGGAGGGCGACACATACGAGCAGTACTTC.

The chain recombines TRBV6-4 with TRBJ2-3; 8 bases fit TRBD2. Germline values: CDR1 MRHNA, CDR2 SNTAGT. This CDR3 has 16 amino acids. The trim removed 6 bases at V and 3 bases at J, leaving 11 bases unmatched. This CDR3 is CASSHSAGEVTDTQYF. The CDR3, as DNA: TGTGCCAGCAGCCATTCAGCGGGAGAAGTGACAGATACGCAGTATTTT.

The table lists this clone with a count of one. Here the CDR3 DNA reads TGTGCCAGCAGTTTAACGGCGGGGGCGAGGTTTAGTCAGCCCCAGCATTTT. This sequence encodes CASSLTAGARFSQPQHF. V and J are TRBV27 and TRBJ1-5; D possibly corresponds to TRBD1 (6 bases). CDR1 is MNHEY, CDR2 SMNVEV, per germline (reference sequence). Trimming pared 2 bases from V and 6 bases from J, leaving 20 bases between. The CDR3 contains 17 residues.

Written as DNA, the CDR3 is TGTGCCAGCAGTTTAGCGTCGGGGGTGAACACTGAAGCTTTCTTT. Protein sequence: CASSLASGVNTEAFF. The chain combines TRBV28 with TRBJ1-1, with D possibly matching TRBD1 (5 bases). The germline gives CDR1 MDHEN, CDR2 SYDVKM. The CDR3 consists of 15 residues. V gave up 2 bases and J gave up 0 bases, with 10 bases separating them.

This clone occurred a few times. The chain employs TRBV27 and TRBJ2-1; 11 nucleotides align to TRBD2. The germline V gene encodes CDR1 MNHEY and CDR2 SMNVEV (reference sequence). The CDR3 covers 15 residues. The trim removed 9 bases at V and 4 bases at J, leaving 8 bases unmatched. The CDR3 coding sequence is TGTGCCAGTTCCTCCGGGACTAGCGGTTACAATGAGCAGTTCTTC. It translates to CASSSGTSGYNEQFF.

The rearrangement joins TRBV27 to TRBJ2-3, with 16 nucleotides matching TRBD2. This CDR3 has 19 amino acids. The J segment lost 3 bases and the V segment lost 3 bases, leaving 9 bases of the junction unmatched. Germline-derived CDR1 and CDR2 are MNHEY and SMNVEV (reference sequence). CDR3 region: CASSLAGLAGGPGTDTQYF. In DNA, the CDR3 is TGTGCCAGCAGTTTGGCGGGACTAGCGGGAGGGCCAGGGACAGATACGCAGTATTTT.